This TCR beta chain originates from a study of blood T cell repertoires in COVID-19. The authors' processing: How many nucleated cells were present was estimated from reference gene primer amplification. The repertoire was sequenced with immunoSEQ multiplex PCR; TCRdb's copy has only in-frame clones and lacks some. Clone size and V and J calls were adopted from that table, with D and trimming inferred from the DNA. The repertoire holds under 110,000 clones, with less than 85% as singletons. This CDR3 comprises 17 residues. Germline trimming cut 1 base from V and 4 bases from J; bases unmatched to any gene: 10. Germline CDR1 LGHDT, CDR2 YNNKEL (reference sequence).

This clonotype was obtained from a woman aged 60-75 years with acute or convalescent COVID-19. The sequenced material came from peripheral blood. This chain joins TRBV3-1 (or the pseudogene TRBV3-2) and TRBJ2-1, with 7 bases fitting TRBD2. The CDR3 DNA is TGTGCCAGCAGCCAAGCCCCTCCGGGAGGATCGTACAATGAGCAGTTCTTC. Protein sequence: CASSQAPPGGSYNEQFF.